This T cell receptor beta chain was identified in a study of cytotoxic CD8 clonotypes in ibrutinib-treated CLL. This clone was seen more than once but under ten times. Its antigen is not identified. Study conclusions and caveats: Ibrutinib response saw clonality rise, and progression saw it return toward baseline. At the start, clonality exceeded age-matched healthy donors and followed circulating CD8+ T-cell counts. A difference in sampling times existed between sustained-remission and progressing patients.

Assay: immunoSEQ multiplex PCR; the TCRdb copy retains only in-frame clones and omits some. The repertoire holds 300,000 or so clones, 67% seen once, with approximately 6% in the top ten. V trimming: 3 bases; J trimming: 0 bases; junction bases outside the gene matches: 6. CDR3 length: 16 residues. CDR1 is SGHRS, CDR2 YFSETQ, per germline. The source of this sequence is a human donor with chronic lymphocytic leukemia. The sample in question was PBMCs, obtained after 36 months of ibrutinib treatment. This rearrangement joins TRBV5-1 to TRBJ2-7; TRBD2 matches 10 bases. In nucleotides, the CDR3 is TGCGCCAGCAGCTACCGACTAGCGGGCAGCTCCTACGAGCAGTACTTC. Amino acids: CASSYRLAGSSYEQYF. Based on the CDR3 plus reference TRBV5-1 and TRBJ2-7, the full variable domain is KAGVTQTPRYLIKTRGQQVTLSCSPISGHRSVSWYQQTPGQGLQFLFEYFSETQRNKGNFPGRFSGRQFSNSRSEMNVSTLELGDSALYLCASSYRLAGSSYEQYFGPGTRLTVT.